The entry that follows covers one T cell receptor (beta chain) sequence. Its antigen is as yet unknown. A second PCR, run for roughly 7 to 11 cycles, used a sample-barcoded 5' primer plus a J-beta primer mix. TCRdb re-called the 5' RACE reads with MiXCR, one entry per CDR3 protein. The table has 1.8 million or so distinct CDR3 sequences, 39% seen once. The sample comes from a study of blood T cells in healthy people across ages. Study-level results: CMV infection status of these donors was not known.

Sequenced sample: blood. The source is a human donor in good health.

CDR3 bases: TGTGCCAGCAATCTAGCGTTCGGCAATGAGCAGTTCTTC. This encodes CASNLAFGNEQFF. This chain joins TRBV2 and TRBJ2-1; D is possibly TRBD2 (6 bases). Germline CDR1 and CDR2: SNHLY and FYNNEI. The CDR3 is 13 amino acids. V dropped 7 bases and J dropped 6 bases, with 13 bases sitting between them. Based on the CDR3 plus reference TRBV2 and TRBJ2-1, the full variable domain is EPEVTQTPSHQVTQMGQEVILRCVPISNHLYFYWYRQILGQKVEFLVSFYNNEISEKSEIFDDQFSVERPDGSNFTLKIRSTKLEDSAMYFCASNLAFGNEQFFGPGTRLTVL.